These 30 T cell receptor beta chains originate from one sample sequenced in a study of shared clonotypes between healthy human individuals. Produced via immunoSEQ multiplex PCR; TCRdb's table is partial and in-frame only. The sample has hundreds of thousands of clones; approximately 96% are singletons. CD45RO-negative cells were positively selected for CCR7, leaving out terminally differentiated effector memory CD45RA+ cells. The sample taken for sequencing was naive CD8+ T cells sorted from blood. Receptors were obtained from a woman aged 30 to 39 in good health.

This chain connects TRBV15 to TRBJ2-6; D gene uncertain. Trimming shortened V by 8 bases and J by 0 bases, and 5 bases separated the two germline ends. Per germline, CDR1 LNHNV and CDR2 YYDKDF (reference sequence). The CDR3 has 13 residues. The CDR3 reads CATQASGANVLTF. CDR3 in DNA: TGTGCCACCCAGGCCTCTGGGGCCAACGTCCTGACTTTC.

The V and J genes are TRBV10-1 and TRBJ2-1; either TRBD1 or TRBD2 may fit D (5 bases each). V was trimmed by 3 bases and J by 5 bases, leaving 11 bases between them. Germline V CDR1 and CDR2: WNHNN, SYGVQD (reference sequence). The CDR3 is 14 amino acids. The CDR3 DNA follows: TGCGCCAGCAGTGATTGGGACGGCCACAATGAGCAGTTCTTC. The encoded protein is CASSDWDGHNEQFF.

The sample holds one count of this clone. V gene TRBV14 combines with J gene TRBJ2-7, with D perhaps matching TRBD1 (6 bases). The CDR3 runs to 14 residues. V lost 1 base to trimming and J lost 0 bases, with 7 bases between them. Looked up from germline, CDR1 is SGHDN and CDR2 is FVKESK. The CDR3 DNA reads as TGTGCCAGCAGCCAAGGGACAGCCTCCTACGAGCAGTACTTC. It yields the protein CASSQGTASYEQYF.

The chain combines TRBV27 with TRBJ2-1; D ambiguous. The CDR3 has 15 residues. Trimming removed 3 bases at V and 7 bases at J, with 16 bases between. The germline V gene has CDR1 MNHEY and CDR2 SMNVEV (reference sequence). The chain's CDR3 is CASSLMLVGSNEQFF. CDR3 DNA: TGTGCCAGCAGTTTGATGCTAGTGGGGTCGAATGAGCAGTTCTTC.

The chain couples TRBV5-6 to TRBJ2-2; TRBD1 aligns across 9 bases. Germline CDR1 is SGHDT and CDR2 is YYEEEE. V gave up 6 bases and J gave up 4 bases; unmatched junction bases: 4. The CDR3 extends over 14 amino acids. The CDR3 here is CASTPTGGTGELFF. The CDR3 DNA follows: TGTGCCAGCACCCCGACAGGGGGCACCGGGGAGCTGTTTTTT.

Notes on this clone: The sample holds other DNA sequences that translate to the same CDR3. The chain joins TRBV19 to TRBJ2-2, with TRBD2 matching 7 bases. The CDR3 totals 15 residues. In germline, CDR1 is LNHDA, CDR2 SQIVND (reference sequence). This CDR3 is CAGGRGGRATGELFF. The CDR3 region has the DNA TGTGCAGGAGGTCGGGGAGGGCGTGCCACCGGGGAGCTGTTTTTT.

V usage is TRBV7-9 and J usage is TRBJ1-2; TRBD1 matches at 7 bases. The CDR3 is 16 residues long. Trimming at V came to 5 bases and at J to 5 bases, leaving 14 bases not matched to a gene. Germline CDR1 is SEHNR and CDR2 is FQNEAQ (reference sequence). This CDR3 is CASSHLADRRVYGYTF. The CDR3 region has the DNA TGTGCCAGCAGCCACCTGGCGGACAGGAGGGTTTATGGCTACACCTTC.

This chain links TRBV27 with TRBJ2-3, with 12 bases lining up with TRBD2. The CDR3 is 16 amino acids. Losses at the gene ends were 2 bases for V and 6 bases for J; bases not matched to a gene: 6. Germline loops: CDR1 MNHEY, CDR2 SMNVEV (reference sequence). The CDR3 loop reads CASSLVLAGGPDTQYF. The CDR3 bases are TGTGCCAGCAGTTTAGTCCTAGCGGGAGGGCCGGATACGCAGTATTTT.

The chain couples TRBV7-8 to TRBJ2-7; D might be TRBD2 (6 bases). From germline, CDR1 is SGHVS and CDR2 FQNEAQ. The CDR3 loop spans 13 amino acids. V lost 0 bases and J 6 bases, leaving 9 bases between the germline ends. This CDR3 is CASSLALALEQYF. Here the CDR3 DNA reads TGTGCCAGCAGCTTAGCGCTAGCGCTCGAGCAGTACTTC.

This clone was observed a single time. This sequence joins TRBV27 and TRBJ2-1; the match to TRBD2 covers 7 bases. V shed 2 bases, J shed 12 bases, and the junction held 10 bases outside the gene matches. Germline V gene sequence: CDR1 MNHEY, CDR2 SMNVEV (reference sequence). The CDR3 contains 14 residues. As DNA, the CDR3 is TGTGCCAGCAGTTTAGGCGGGAGAATAAGTGTGCAGTTCTTC. Protein: CASSLGGRISVQFF.

This chain links TRBV10-3 with TRBJ2-5, with D possibly TRBD2 on 5 matching bases. The J call is uncertain, as TRBJ2-7 better fits the DNA end. Germline assignment: CDR1 ENHRY and CDR2 SYGVKD. This CDR3 has 14 amino acids. CDR3: CAISEPLRDYEQYF. The CDR3 DNA reads TGTGCCATCAGTGAGCCCCTACGGGACTACGAGCAGTACTTC.

The genes are TRBV27 and TRBJ1-2; 12 positions match TRBD1. The CDR3 runs 19 residues. J lost 3 bases, V lost 4 bases, and 15 bases had no gene match. Germline values: CDR1 MNHEY, CDR2 SMNVEV (reference sequence). For the CDR3, the DNA is TGTGCCAGCAGTTCAACGGGGGGACAGGGGGCTTTCGGGTACTATGGCTACACCTTC. Protein sequence: CASSSTGGQGAFGYYGYTF.

CDR3: CASYRGLGTEAFF. The CDR3 DNA is TGTGCCAGTTACAGGGGGCTTGGCACTGAAGCTTTCTTT. This rearrangement joins TRBV19 to TRBJ1-1; TRBD1 agrees at 9 bases. This CDR3 region has 13 residues. Per germline, CDR1 LNHDA and CDR2 SQIVND (reference sequence). The trim removed 8 bases at V and 4 bases at J, leaving 5 bases unmatched. The complete variable domain, with remaining parts taken from reference TRBV19 and TRBJ1-1, reads DGGITQSPKYLFRKEGQNVTLSCEQNLNHDAMYWYRQDPGQGLRLIYYSQIVNDFQKGDIAEGYSVSREKKESFPLTVTSAQKNPTAFYLCASYRGLGTEAFFGQGTRLTVV.

This chain joins TRBV29-1 and TRBJ2-7; D may be TRBD1 (6 bases). The ends were cut back, 3 bases at V and 0 bases at J, with 9 bases in the middle. From germline, CDR1 is SQVTM and CDR2 ANQGSEA. This CDR3 has 13 amino acids. Here the CDR3 reads CSVEDSSSYEQYF. The CDR3 nucleotides read TGCAGCGTTGAGGACAGTTCCTCCTACGAGCAGTACTTC.

The chain employs TRBV27 and TRBJ2-1; D is uncertain. V was pared by 3 bases and J by 9 bases, with 12 bases between. The germline CDR1 and CDR2 sequences are MNHEY and SMNVEV (reference sequence). The CDR3 spans 13 residues. CDR3: CASSFYPRAEQFF. In DNA, the CDR3 is TGTGCCAGCAGTTTCTACCCGCGCGCTGAGCAGTTCTTC.

The V and J genes are TRBV27 and TRBJ2-5, with TRBD1 identical over 7 bases. With the DNA end fitting TRBJ2-7 better, the J assignment may be wrong. The CDR3 runs to 14 residues. CDR1 and CDR2 (germline): MNHEY, SMNVEV (reference sequence). CDR3 loop: CASSPRTGVNEQYF. In nucleotides, the CDR3 is TGTGCCAGCAGTCCCCGAACAGGGGTAAACGAGCAGTACTTC.

In this sample, this clone turned up once. This chain connects TRBV6-6 to TRBJ2-7, with TRBD1 identical over 8 bases. CDR3 length: 15 residues. After removal of 4 bases from V and 9 bases from J, the junction contained 14 bases not matched to a gene. CDR1 is MNHNY, CDR2 SVGAGI, per germline (reference sequence). CDR3 loop: CASSFTGTGPEGQYF. In nucleotides, the CDR3 is TGTGCCAGCAGTTTTACCGGGACAGGACCGGAGGGGCAGTACTTC.

The chain is built from TRBV19 and TRBJ2-4; the match to TRBD2 covers 9 bases. V lost 2 bases and J lost 8; bases outside the gene matches: 7. This CDR3 region has 15 residues. The V gene's germline CDR1 is LNHDA and CDR2 SQIVND (reference sequence). The DNA for the CDR3 is TGTGCCAGTAGTATAATAGCGGGAGTGGAGGACATTCAGTACTTC. Its protein product is CASSIIAGVEDIQYF. The full variable domain, with the rest looked up from reference TRBV19 and TRBJ2-4, is DGGITQSPKYLFRKEGQNVTLSCEQNLNHDAMYWYRQDPGQGLRLIYYSQIVNDFQKGDIAEGYSVSREKKESFPLTVTSAQKNPTAFYLCASSIIAGVEDIQYFGAGTRLSVL.

The J gene is TRBJ2-1, the V gene TRBV9, with D possibly TRBD2 on 5 matching bases. V was cut by 5 bases and J by 5 bases, with 17 bases left in between. CDR3 length equals 15 residues. Germline V gene lookup returns CDR1 SGDLS and CDR2 YYNGEE. The CDR3: CASSLGSAADNEQFF. The CDR3, as DNA: TGTGCCAGCAGTCTAGGGAGCGCCGCCGACAATGAGCAGTTCTTC.

The chain combines TRBV4-1 with TRBJ2-1; D gene uncertain. Trimming took 3 bases from V and 6 from J, leaving 6 bases between them. The CDR3 has 12 residues. CDR1 and CDR2 (germline): MGHRA, YSYEKL. The CDR3 sequence is CASSQWRNEQFF. DNA for the CDR3: TGCGCCAGCAGCCAGTGGCGCAATGAGCAGTTCTTC.

The chain carries TRBV1 and TRBJ1-5; TRBD1, the table's D call, lacks a check against the DNA. TRBV1 is a pseudogene. The CDR3 is made up of 19 amino acids. The DNA for the CDR3 is TGCACCAGCAGCCTCCCGGGGACATCCCCGGGTCGACTCAATCAGCCCCAGCATTTT. This translates into CTSSLPGTSPGRLNQPQHF.

In this sample, this clone turned up a few times. The sample carries other DNA sequences with the same CDR3. The J gene is TRBJ1-1, the V gene TRBV5-4, with D uncertain. The V gene's germline CDR1 is SGHNT and CDR2 YYREEE (reference sequence). The CDR3 totals 12 residues. Trimming shortened V by 0 bases and J by 3 bases, and 3 bases separated the two germline ends. CDR3 in DNA: TGTGCCAGCAGCTTGGTTGACACTGAAGCTTTCTTT. As protein: CASSLVDTEAFF.

V usage is TRBV28 and J usage is TRBJ1-2, with TRBD1 matching over 7 bases. The CDR3 has 14 amino acids. Losses at the gene ends were 3 bases for V and 6 bases for J; bases not matched to a gene: 7. Germline V gene sequence: CDR1 MDHEN, CDR2 SYDVKM. The DNA for the CDR3 is TGTGCCAGCAGTTTCGACAGGGCTTGGGATGGCTACACCTTC. Translated: CASSFDRAWDGYTF.

The V and J genes are TRBV5-6 and TRBJ1-2, with D tentatively TRBD1 (6 bases). The V gene lost 4 bases and the J gene lost 3 bases, with 10 bases spanning the gap. Germline V gene data show CDR1 as SGHDT and CDR2 as YYEEEE. The CDR3 covers 13 residues. The CDR3 DNA reads TGTGCCAGCAGCACAGGGTCGGACTATGGCTACACCTTC. Translation: CASSTGSDYGYTF.

V gene TRBV5-6 combines with J gene TRBJ2-3, with D maybe TRBD1 (5 bases). V lost 0 bases, J lost 2 bases, and 16 bases lay in between. The CDR3 totals 17 residues. Germline V CDR1 and CDR2: SGHDT, YYEEEE. In DNA, the CDR3 is TGTGCCAGCAGCTTGGGGGCAGGGAACCTATACACAGATACGCAGTATTTT. Its translation: CASSLGAGNLYTDTQYF.

The chain is built from TRBV4-1 and TRBJ2-3, with 10 bases that match TRBD2. The germline gives CDR1 MGHRA, CDR2 YSYEKL. The length of the CDR3 is 16 residues. V lost 4 bases, J lost 2 bases, and 6 bases stayed unmatched. The CDR3 coding sequence is TGCGCCAGCAGCCGGAAGCGGGAGGGTCCCACAGATACGCAGTATTTT. Its translation is CASSRKREGPTDTQYF.

The rearrangement links TRBV28 to TRBJ2-1; 11 bases line up with TRBD2. With V trimmed by 4 bases and J by 7 bases, 6 bases remained unmatched. The CDR3 is 15 amino acids. The germline gives CDR1 MDHEN, CDR2 SYDVKM. The DNA for the CDR3 is TGTGCCAGCAGTTCGCCGACTAGCGGGGAAAATGAGCAGTTCTTC. Encoded protein: CASSSPTSGENEQFF. Complete variable domain (other parts from reference TRBV28 and TRBJ2-1): DVKVTQSSRYLVKRTGEKVFLECVQDMDHENMFWYRQDPGLGLRLIYFSYDVKMKEKGDIPEGYSVSREKKERFSLILESASTNQTSMYLCASSSPTSGENEQFFGPGTRLTVL.

This sequence joins TRBV19 and TRBJ1-1, with D maybe TRBD1 (6 bases). Trimming removed 0 bases from V and 0 bases from J, with 8 bases in between. CDR1 LNHDA and CDR2 SQIVND come from the germline V gene (reference sequence). The CDR3 has 15 amino acids. Written as DNA, the CDR3 is TGTGCCAGTAGTATAGACGACAGGATGAACACTGAAGCTTTCTTT. Protein sequence: CASSIDDRMNTEAFF.

This clone was detected only once. The gene calls are TRBV28 and TRBJ1-2; no firm D call. CDR3 length: 17 amino acids. Trimming removed 6 bases at V and 7 bases at J, with 27 bases between. Germline values: CDR1 MDHEN, CDR2 SYDVKM. The CDR3 is CASSGVRVLRELLGYTF. The CDR3 nucleotides read TGTGCCAGCAGCGGGGTTCGGGTTTTGAGGGAACTTCTTGGCTACACCTTC.

The sample holds a few counts of this clone. The chain employs TRBV7-6 and TRBJ2-2, with unresolved D. The germline V and J ends were trimmed by 3 bases and 6 bases, with 5 bases remaining between them. The CDR3 runs 12 residues. Germline V gene lookup returns CDR1 SGHVS and CDR2 FNYEAQ. CDR3 sequence: CASSFVPGELFF. DNA of the CDR3: TGTGCCAGCAGCTTTGTCCCCGGGGAGCTGTTTTTT.